Below, one T cell receptor beta chain is given with its context. Data came from immunoSEQ multiplex PCR; TCRdb stores just in-frame clones and leaves some out. The table lists 150,000 to 200,000 clones, about four fifths of them singletons. This record comes from a study of blood T cell repertoires in COVID-19. On the study more broadly: Acute and convalescent COVID-19 samples came from the United States, Italy and Spain. Nucleic acid was either cDNA or gDNA, and it came from T cells, B-cell-depleted T cells, or PBMCs.

This CDR3 is 15 amino acids long. J gave up 5 bases and V 5 bases, and 7 bases lay outside the gene matches. Germline CDR1 is KGHDR and CDR2 is SFDVKD. The sequence derives from a woman aged 40 to 50 with COVID-19, enrolled during active disease. The chain has TRBV24-1 and TRBJ2-1; TRBD2 agrees at 8 bases. Sample: peripheral blood. CDR3 region: CATSGSREGDNEQFF. As DNA, the CDR3 is TGTGCCACCAGTGGATCACGGGAGGGCGACAATGAGCAGTTCTTC.